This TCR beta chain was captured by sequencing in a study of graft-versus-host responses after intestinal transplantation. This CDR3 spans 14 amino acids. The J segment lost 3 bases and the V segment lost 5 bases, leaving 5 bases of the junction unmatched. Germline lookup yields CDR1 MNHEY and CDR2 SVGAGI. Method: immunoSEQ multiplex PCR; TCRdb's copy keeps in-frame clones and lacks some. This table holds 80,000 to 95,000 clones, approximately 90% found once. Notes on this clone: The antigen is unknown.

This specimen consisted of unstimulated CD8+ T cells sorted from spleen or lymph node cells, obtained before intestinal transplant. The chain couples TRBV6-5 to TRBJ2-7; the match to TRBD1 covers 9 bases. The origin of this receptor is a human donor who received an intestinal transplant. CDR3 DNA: TGTGCCAGCAGTGAAGAGACAGGGGGCTACGAGCAGTACTTC. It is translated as CASSEETGGYEQYF.